Below, 26 T cell receptor beta chains from the same sample are listed, as sequenced in a study of early T cells in non-severe SARS-CoV-2 infection. TCRdb redid the calling of the 5' RACE reads with MiXCR, one entry per CDR3 protein. The table shows 65,000 to 75,000 distinct CDR3 sequences, with 11% occurring only once. Sequencing input: whole blood. These receptors were obtained from an adult who was a healthcare worker with PCR-confirmed SARS-CoV-2 infection or an uninfected control (not recorded which).

This clonotype was recorded at least ten times. The chain uses TRBV12-5 and TRBJ2-7; the match to TRBD1 covers 7 bases. Germline V gene lookup returns CDR1 LGHNT and CDR2 FRNRAP. CDR3 length equals 13 residues. J lost 5 bases, V lost 6 bases, and 7 bases had no gene match. The CDR3 DNA is TGTGCTAGTGGGGAAAACAGGGGCCACGAGCAGTACTTC. The encoded protein is CASGENRGHEQYF.

This clonotype was picked up a small number of times. J is TRBJ2-7 and V is TRBV6-5; 12 bases align to TRBD2. V dropped 2 bases and J dropped 7; count of bases not matched to a gene: 0. Germline V gene lookup returns CDR1 MNHEY and CDR2 SVGAGI. The CDR3 length is 13 residues. The CDR3 sequence is CASSYGLAGEQYF. DNA of the CDR3: TGTGCCAGCAGTTACGGACTAGCGGGAGAGCAGTACTTC.

The sample holds many counts of this clonotype. This sequence joins TRBV15 and TRBJ1-4; D remains ambiguous. Per the germline V gene, CDR1 is LNHNV and CDR2 is YYDKDF (reference sequence). Between the trimmed V and J ends, which lost 1 base and 5 bases, there was a span of 11 bases. CDR3 length: 15 residues. The chain's CDR3 is CATSRVGGRNEKLFF. The CDR3 nucleotides read TGTGCCACCAGCAGAGTCGGAGGGAGGAATGAAAAACTGTTTTTT. The full variable domain, rest sourced from reference TRBV15 and TRBJ1-4, is DAMVIQNPRYQVTQFGKPVTLSCSQTLNHNVMYWYQQKSSQAPKLLFHYYDKDFNNEADTPDNFQSRRPNTSFCFLDIRSPGLGDTAMYLCATSRVGGRNEKLFFGSGTQLSVL.

The rearrangement joins TRBV19 to TRBJ1-2; D is perhaps TRBD1 (5 bases). V gave up 2 bases and J gave up 7 bases, with 14 bases separating them. The CDR3 has 14 amino acids. In germline, CDR1 is LNHDA, CDR2 SQIVND (reference sequence). CDR3 loop: CASSITQGSRGYTF. In DNA, the CDR3 is TGTGCCAGTAGTATAACCCAGGGATCTCGTGGCTACACCTTC.

This clonotype was seen many times. The rearrangement links TRBV7-8 to TRBJ1-2; D is perhaps TRBD1 (5 bases). The CDR3 is 12 amino acids. Per the germline V gene, CDR1 is SGHVS and CDR2 is FQNEAQ. The germline V and J ends were trimmed by 5 bases and 8 bases, with 12 bases remaining between them. Written as DNA, the CDR3 is TGTGCCAGCAGCCCCCCGGCAGGGGGCTACACCTTC. As protein: CASSPPAGGYTF.

This clonotype showed up many times. This chain's CDR3 is CASRSPGRKSYEQYF. The CDR3, as DNA: TGTGCCAGCAGGTCCCCGGGACGTAAGTCCTACGAGCAGTACTTC. This sequence joins TRBV11-2 and TRBJ2-7; either TRBD1 or TRBD2 may fit D (5 bases each). CDR3 size: 15 residues. The V end lost 6 bases, the J end lost 1 base, and 16 bases lay between the germline ends. Germline lookup yields CDR1 SGHAT and CDR2 FQNNGV.

This clonotype was seen at least ten times. The rearrangement links TRBV19 to TRBJ2-3; D perhaps matches TRBD2 (6 bases). V shed 0 bases and J shed 2 bases, with 12 bases lying between them. The length of the CDR3 is 16 residues. The germline CDR1 and CDR2 sequences are LNHDA and SQIVND (reference sequence). The CDR3 DNA reads TGTGCCAGTAGTATAGACGGAGGGCGTCTCACAGATACGCAGTATTTT. Protein: CASSIDGGRLTDTQYF.

With respect to this clonotype: A single base separates this from a much larger clone, so it may be a read error. The chain has TRBV19 and TRBJ2-5; the match to TRBD2 covers 13 bases. This CDR3 has 15 amino acids. The germline V gene has CDR1 LNHDA and CDR2 SQIVND (reference sequence). The CDR3 region has the DNA TGTGCCAGTACCCCGGGCGGGACTAGCGGGGAGACCCGGTACTTC. Amino acid sequence: CASTPGGTSGETRYF.

This clonotype came up a few times. The V gene is TRBV12-3 or TRBV12-4, the J gene TRBJ2-5; D is undetermined. This CDR3 region has 12 residues. The germline V and J ends were trimmed by 2 bases and 12 bases, with 13 bases remaining between them. The CDR3 spells CASSLSGAKEYF. The CDR3, as DNA: TGTGCCAGCAGTTTAAGTGGAGCCAAGGAGTACTTC.

In its sample, this clonotype was seen many times. The V call is TRBV6-2 or TRBV6-3, the J call TRBJ2-7; 13 positions agree with TRBD2. CDR3 length equals 17 residues. V lost 1 base and J lost 0; bases outside the gene matches: 3. Germline CDR1 MNHEY, CDR2 SVGEGT. CDR3 region: CASSYLTSGRPSYEQYF. CDR3 DNA sequence: TGTGCCAGCAGTTACTTGACTAGCGGGAGGCCCTCCTACGAGCAGTACTTC.

In its sample, this clonotype was seen many times. The rearrangement links TRBV27 to TRBJ2-5; maybe TRBD2 (7 bases). This CDR3 contains 16 residues. V was trimmed by 4 bases and J by 7 bases, leaving 22 bases between them. The V gene's germline CDR1 is MNHEY and CDR2 SMNVEV (reference sequence). Written as DNA, the CDR3 is TGTGCCAGCAGTTCATCCTGGGGAGGGGGTCTTATGACCCAGTACTTC. It codes for CASSSSWGGGLMTQYF.

This clonotype was counted many times. The chain uses TRBV7-3 and TRBJ2-1, with TRBD2 matching over 10 bases. Per germline, CDR1 SGHTA and CDR2 FQGTGA. The CDR3 runs 17 residues. After removal of 1 base from V and 7 bases from J, the junction contained 10 bases not matched to a gene. The CDR3 DNA reads as TGTGCCAGCAGCTTAAGGCCGACTAGCGGGTTCCTTAATGAGCAGTTCTTC. It encodes CASSLRPTSGFLNEQFF. The full variable domain, rest sourced from reference TRBV7-3 and TRBJ2-1, is GAGVSQTPSNKVTEKGKYVELRCDPISGHTALYWYRQSLGQGPEFLIYFQGTGAADDSGLPNDRFFAVRPEGSVSTLKIQRTERGDSAVYLCASSLRPTSGFLNEQFFGPGTRLTVL.

This clonotype has at least ten counts. J is TRBJ2-7 and V is TRBV3-1, with TRBD1 matching over 9 bases. CDR3 length: 16 amino acids. Germline V gives CDR1 LGHDT, CDR2 YNNKEL (reference sequence). The V gene end was trimmed by 0 bases and the J gene end by 2 bases; junction bases not matched to a gene: 5. In DNA form, the CDR3 reads TGTGCCAGCAGCCAAGATCGTGGACAGGGGACCTACGAGCAGTACTTC. Its translation: CASSQDRGQGTYEQYF.

V usage is TRBV12-3 or TRBV12-4 and J usage is TRBJ2-1, with 9 bases lining up with TRBD1. The CDR3 totals 15 residues. V lost 5 bases and J lost 8; bases outside the gene matches: 10. CDR3 region: CASSIGQGPFDEQFF. The DNA for the CDR3 is TGTGCCAGCAGTATAGGACAGGGGCCCTTCGATGAGCAGTTCTTC.

This clonotype was counted many times. In DNA, the CDR3 is TGCGCCAGCAGCCCGACAGGGGGGAATTCACCCCTCCACTTT. It codes for CASSPTGGNSPLHF. The V call is TRBV4-1, the J call TRBJ1-6; TRBD1 agrees at 9 bases. The CDR3 runs to 14 residues. Losses at the gene ends were 4 bases for V and 7 bases for J; bases not matched to a gene: 2. CDR1 MGHRA and CDR2 YSYEKL come from the germline V gene.

This clonotype was counted between two and nine times. The chain joins TRBV12-3 or TRBV12-4 to TRBJ2-1, with a weak D call TRBD1 (6 bases). This CDR3 spans 11 amino acids. Trimming cost V 3 bases and J 13 bases, with 10 bases left between them. The CDR3 reads CASSFDRTQFF. The CDR3 DNA follows: TGTGCCAGCAGTTTCGACAGGACTCAGTTCTTC.

Many counts were recorded for this clonotype. The chain is built from TRBV19 and TRBJ2-1; no firm D call. This CDR3 is 11 amino acids long. Germline V gives CDR1 LNHDA, CDR2 SQIVND (reference sequence). V was trimmed by 6 bases and J by 6 bases, leaving 6 bases between them. CDR3 DNA sequence: TGTGCCAGTAGGCTCGGCAATGAGCAGTTCTTC. Translating gives CASRLGNEQFF. Filled out from reference TRBV19 and TRBJ2-1, the complete variable domain reads DGGITQSPKYLFRKEGQNVTLSCEQNLNHDAMYWYRQDPGQGLRLIYYSQIVNDFQKGDIAEGYSVSREKKESFPLTVTSAQKNPTAFYLCASRLGNEQFFGPGTRLTVL.

The chain employs TRBV7-2 and TRBJ1-2; no clear D gene. The length of the CDR3 is 13 residues. The V end was cut by 5 bases, the J end by 1 base, with 8 bases between. Germline loops: CDR1 SGHTA, CDR2 FQGNSA. CDR3 DNA sequence: TGTGCCAGCAGCCTCATGGGTAACTATGGCTACACCTTC. This translates into CASSLMGNYGYTF.

This clonotype was seen at least ten times. The chain links TRBV7-2 to TRBJ2-1; no clear D. V dropped 1 base and J dropped 4 bases, with 5 bases sitting between them. The CDR3 consists of 13 residues. Per germline, CDR1 SGHTA and CDR2 FQGNSA. This CDR3 reads CASSLVMYNEQFF. The CDR3, as DNA: TGTGCCAGCAGCTTAGTGATGTACAATGAGCAGTTCTTC.

In its sample, this clonotype was seen many times. The genes are TRBV20-1 and TRBJ2-2, with 9 bases fitting TRBD2. Germline V gene sequence: CDR1 DFQATT, CDR2 SNEGSKA (reference sequence). The CDR3 extends over 16 amino acids. V gave up 6 bases and J gave up 2 bases; unmatched junction bases: 10. For the CDR3, the DNA is TGCAGTGCAACTAAGCTAGCGGGGAAAAACACCGGGGAGCTGTTTTTT. Protein: CSATKLAGKNTGELFF.

V usage is TRBV30 and J usage is TRBJ2-3; D uncertain. Germline loops: CDR1 GTSNPN, CDR2 SVGIG (reference sequence). Trimming removed 0 bases at V and 6 bases at J, with 7 bases between. The CDR3 runs to 12 residues. The CDR3 is CAWSVRLDTQYF. Here the CDR3 DNA reads TGTGCCTGGAGTGTACGACTGGATACGCAGTATTTT.

For this clonotype: This may stem from a read error, because a much larger clone lies one nucleotide away. The J gene is TRBJ2-7, the V gene TRBV12-3 or TRBV12-4; tentatively, D is TRBD2 (6 bases). The CDR3 extends over 16 amino acids. V was trimmed by 3 bases and J by 5 bases, leaving 20 bases between them. The CDR3 sequence: CASSLWDFCALNEQYF. CDR3 nucleotides: TGTGCCAGCAGTTTGTGGGACTTCTGTGCCTTAAACGAGCAGTACTTC.

This clonotype was seen a handful of times. V gene TRBV20-1 combines with J gene TRBJ2-7, with D tentatively TRBD2 (6 bases). The CDR3 totals 17 residues. Germline CDR1 DFQATT, CDR2 SNEGSKA (reference sequence). Trimming took 2 bases from V and 5 from J, leaving 25 bases between them. The CDR3 DNA follows: TGCAGTGCTAGATTTAATCAAGGAGGGCGGGCTCGGGACGAGCAGTACTTC. Translation: CSARFNQGGRARDEQYF.

This clonotype appeared many times. The V gene is TRBV29-1, the J gene TRBJ1-6; 7 bases map to TRBD1. CDR1 is SQVTM and CDR2 is ANQGSEA in the germline V gene. The CDR3 has 12 residues. The ends lost 4 bases at V and 7 bases at J; junction bases unmatched: 1. The CDR3 spells CSVGQGNSPLHF. In nucleotides, the CDR3 is TGCAGCGTTGGACAGGGAAATTCACCCCTCCACTTT.

This clonotype was seen repeatedly, ten times or more. The genes are TRBV5-8 and TRBJ1-4; 7 bases align to TRBD1. The germline gives CDR1 SGHTS, CDR2 YDEGEE. The CDR3 consists of 15 residues. Losses at the gene ends were 2 bases for V and 6 bases for J; bases not matched to a gene: 7. The CDR3 protein is CASSFRQGNYEKLFF. The CDR3 DNA is TGTGCCAGCAGCTTCCGACAGGGCAATTATGAAAAACTGTTTTTT. Complete variable domain (other parts from reference TRBV5-8 and TRBJ1-4): EAGVTQSPTHLIKTRGQQATLRCSPISGHTSVYWYQQALGLGLQFLLWYDEGEERNRGNFPPRFSGRQFPNYSSELNVNALELEDSALYLCASSFRQGNYEKLFFGSGTQLSVL.

This clonotype was found many times. This chain links TRBV5-1 with TRBJ1-1, with 7 positions matching TRBD1. J lost 0 bases, V lost 3 bases, and 2 bases had no gene match. This CDR3 region has 14 residues. Germline CDR1 reads SGHRS; CDR2 reads YFSETQ. CDR3 protein: CASSSDRVNTEAFF. The CDR3, as DNA: TGCGCCAGCAGCTCAGACAGGGTGAACACTGAAGCTTTCTTT.